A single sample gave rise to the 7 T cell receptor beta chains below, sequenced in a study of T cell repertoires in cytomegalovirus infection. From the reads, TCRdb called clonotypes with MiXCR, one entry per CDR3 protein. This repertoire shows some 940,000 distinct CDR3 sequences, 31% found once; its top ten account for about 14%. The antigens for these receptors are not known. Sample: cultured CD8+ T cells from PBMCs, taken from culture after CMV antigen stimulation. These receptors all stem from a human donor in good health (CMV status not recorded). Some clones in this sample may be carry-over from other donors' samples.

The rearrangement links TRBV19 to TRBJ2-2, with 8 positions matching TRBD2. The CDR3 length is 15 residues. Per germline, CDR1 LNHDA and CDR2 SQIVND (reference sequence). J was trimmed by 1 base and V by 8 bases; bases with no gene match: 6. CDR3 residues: CASQRTSRNTGELFF. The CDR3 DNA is TGTGCCAGTCAAAGGACTAGCAGGAACACCGGGGAGCTGTTTTTT.

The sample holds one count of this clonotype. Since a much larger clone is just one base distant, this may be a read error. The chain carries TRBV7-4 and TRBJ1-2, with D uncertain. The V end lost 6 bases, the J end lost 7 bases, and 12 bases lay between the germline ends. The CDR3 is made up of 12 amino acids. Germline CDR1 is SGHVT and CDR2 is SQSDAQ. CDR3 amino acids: CASRHEESGYTF. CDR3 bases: TGTGCCAGCAGACACGAGGAATCTGGCTACACCTTC.

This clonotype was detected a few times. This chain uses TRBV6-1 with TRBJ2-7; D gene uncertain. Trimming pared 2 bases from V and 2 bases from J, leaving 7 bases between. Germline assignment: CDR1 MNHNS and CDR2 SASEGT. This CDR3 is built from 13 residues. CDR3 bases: TGTGCCAGCAGTGAATTCGTGACCTACGAGCAGTACTTC. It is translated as CASSEFVTYEQYF.

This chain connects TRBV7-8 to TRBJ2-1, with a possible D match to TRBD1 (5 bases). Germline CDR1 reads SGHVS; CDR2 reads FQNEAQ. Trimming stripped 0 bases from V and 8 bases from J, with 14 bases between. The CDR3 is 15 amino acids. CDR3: CASSLAGIGVDEQFF. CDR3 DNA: TGTGCCAGCAGCTTAGCGGGGATAGGGGTCGATGAGCAGTTCTTC. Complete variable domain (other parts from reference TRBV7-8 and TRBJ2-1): GAGVSQSPRYKVAKRGQDVALRCDPISGHVSLFWYQQALGQGPEFLTYFQNEAQLDKSGLPSDRFFAERPEGSVSTLKIQRTQQEDSAVYLCASSLAGIGVDEQFFGPGTRLTVL.

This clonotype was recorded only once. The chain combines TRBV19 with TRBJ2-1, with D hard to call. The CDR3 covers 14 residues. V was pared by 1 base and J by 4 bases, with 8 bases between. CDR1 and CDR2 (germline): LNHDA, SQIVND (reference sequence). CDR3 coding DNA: TGTGCCAGTAGTATAGTTTCCCCGTACAATGAGCAGTTCTTC. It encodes CASSIVSPYNEQFF.

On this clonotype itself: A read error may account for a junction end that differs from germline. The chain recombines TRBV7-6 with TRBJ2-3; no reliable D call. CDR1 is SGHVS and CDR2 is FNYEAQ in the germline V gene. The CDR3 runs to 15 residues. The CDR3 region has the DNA TGTGCCAGCAGCCCCCTCGCGAAGAGCATAGATACGCAGTATTTT. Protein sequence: CASSPLAKSIDTQYF. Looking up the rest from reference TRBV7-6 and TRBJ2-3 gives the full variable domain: GAGVSQSPRYKVTKRGQDVALRCDPISGHVSLYWYRQALGQGPEFLTYFNYEAQQDKSGLPNDRFSAERPEGSISTLTIQRTEQRDSAMYRCASSPLAKSIDTQYFGPGTRLTVL.

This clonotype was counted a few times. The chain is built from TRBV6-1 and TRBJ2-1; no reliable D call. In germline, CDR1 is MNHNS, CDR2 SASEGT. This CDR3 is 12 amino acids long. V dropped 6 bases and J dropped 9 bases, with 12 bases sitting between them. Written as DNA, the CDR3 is TGTGCCAGCAGGAGAAAAATGAGTGAGCAGTTCTTC. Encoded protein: CASRRKMSEQFF.